These 6 T cell receptor beta chains share one sample of origin, sequenced in a study of human T cells and chemical hapten exposure. Time point meaning: patch test 1, 2 weeks after DPC sensitization. Regarding treatment: therapeutic diphenylcyclopropenone sensitization with weekly scalp DPC. TCRdb called the RACE reads again in MiXCR, with one record for every CDR3 protein. The data show roughly 360,000 distinct CDR3 sequences, roughly 4.8% seen once. The input for sequencing was whole blood, taken in connection with sensitization to the hapten diphenylcyclopropenone (DPC). Source of these receptors: a woman between 50 and 59 years old with alopecia areata. Some clones in this sample may be carry-over from other donors' samples.

This clonotype appeared a few times. This chain uses TRBV5-1 with TRBJ2-7; TRBD1 agrees at 7 bases. The CDR3 runs 15 residues. Germline lookup yields CDR1 SGHRS and CDR2 YFSETQ. Germline trimming cut 3 bases from V and 2 bases from J; bases unmatched to any gene: 8. CDR3 nucleotide sequence: TGCGCCAGCAGCTCCAAGACAGGGCAGGCCTACGAGCAGTACTTC. Protein: CASSSKTGQAYEQYF.

This clonotype was seen a handful of times. This CDR3 is CASSSLAGAGELFF. CDR3 DNA sequence: TGTGCCAGCAGCTCACTAGCGGGAGCCGGGGAGCTGTTTTTT. The rearrangement joins TRBV7-2 to TRBJ2-2; TRBD2 matches 11 bases. Germline-derived CDR1 and CDR2 are SGHTA and FQGNSA. J was trimmed by 6 bases and V by 4 bases; bases with no gene match: 1. The CDR3 is 14 residues long.

This clonotype has just one count. The rearrangement uses TRBV6-1 and TRBJ2-7, with D possibly called TRBD1 or TRBD2 (5 bases each). Trimming took off 6 bases at V and 0 bases at J, with 12 bases between the two ends. CDR3 length: 14 amino acids. The germline V gene encodes CDR1 MNHNS and CDR2 SASEGT. Here the CDR3 reads CASREQRGSYEQYF. The CDR3 DNA reads TGTGCCAGCAGAGAACAGAGGGGCTCCTACGAGCAGTACTTC.

J is TRBJ2-1 and V is TRBV11-2; tentatively, D is TRBD1 or TRBD2 (5 bases each). CDR3 size: 16 residues. V lost 5 bases to trimming and J lost 1 base, with 15 bases between them. Germline V lookup: CDR1 SGHAT, CDR2 FQNNGV. The CDR3 reads CASSPLWGRSYNEQFF. In DNA form, the CDR3 reads TGTGCCAGCAGCCCTCTCTGGGGGAGATCCTACAATGAGCAGTTCTTC.

There are many counts of this clonotype. V and J are TRBV5-4 and TRBJ1-6; TRBD1 matches 9 bases. Unmatched junction bases numbered 7, after V lost 2 bases and J lost 7 bases. The germline V gene has CDR1 SGHNT and CDR2 YYREEE (reference sequence). CDR3 size: 16 residues. The CDR3 sequence: CASSLTGGAENSPLHF. DNA for the CDR3: TGTGCCAGCAGCTTAACAGGGGGCGCGGAAAATTCACCCCTCCACTTT.

This clonotype was seen ten or more times. V usage is TRBV2 and J usage is TRBJ2-3; possible D gene TRBD2, 5 bases. V gave up 2 bases and J gave up 1 base, with 7 bases separating them. CDR1 SNHLY and CDR2 FYNNEI come from the germline V gene. The CDR3 spans 14 residues. The CDR3 spells CASSETRGTDTQYF. In DNA, the CDR3 is TGTGCCAGCAGTGAAACGAGGGGCACAGATACGCAGTATTTT.